This TCR beta chain was recovered during a study of PD-L1 blockade in urothelial cancer. About the research overall: Chemotherapy regimens numbering 0 to 3 had been given to patients. Analysis of the blood was performed 3 weeks (second dose) and 6 weeks after treatment start. Regarding the study as a whole: Durable benefit accompanied greater 3-week expansion of tumor-associated blood clones.

Assay used: immunoSEQ multiplex PCR; TCRdb lists only in-frame clones, some missing. The sample comprises about 57,000 clones, around 84% of which are singletons, and 2.5% to 3% rests with the top ten. The germline V gene encodes CDR1 SGDLS and CDR2 YYNGEE. The CDR3 has 14 residues. The V end was cut by 1 base, the J end by 5 bases, with 13 bases between. Notes on this clone: Its antigen remains unidentified.

The receptor was derived from a man aged 50-60 years with urothelial cancer. This specimen consisted of PBMCs, obtained around atezolizumab (anti-PD-L1) treatment. The rearrangement uses TRBV9 and TRBJ2-7, with TRBD1 as a possible D gene (5 bases). CDR3 DNA sequence: TGTGCCAGCAGCGTATTAGGGGCTAGGGACGAGCAGTACTTC. Translating it yields CASSVLGARDEQYF.